This T cell receptor beta chain was found in a study of cytomegalovirus exposure and HLA in healthy donors. Overall study findings and caveats: According to a subsequent analysis, TCR clusters from the first cohort were inclined to appear together in the 100 to 150 validation repertoires.

Data came from immunoSEQ multiplex PCR; TCRdb stores just in-frame clones and leaves some out. The repertoire holds some 310,000 clones, with 88% as singletons. Concerning this clone: Its antigen remains unknown.

Sample: PBMCs. The source of this sequence is a man aged 30-40 years in good health and CMV-seronegative.

CDR3 sequence (DNA): TGTGCCAGCAGAGACAGCAGCGGAAACACCATATATTTT. Amino acid sequence: CASRDSSGNTIYF. The chain is built from TRBV6-1 and TRBJ1-3, with D possibly matching TRBD1 (5 bases). V lost 6 bases, J lost 4 bases, and 10 bases lay in between. Germline V gives CDR1 MNHNS, CDR2 SASEGT. The length of the CDR3 is 13 residues.